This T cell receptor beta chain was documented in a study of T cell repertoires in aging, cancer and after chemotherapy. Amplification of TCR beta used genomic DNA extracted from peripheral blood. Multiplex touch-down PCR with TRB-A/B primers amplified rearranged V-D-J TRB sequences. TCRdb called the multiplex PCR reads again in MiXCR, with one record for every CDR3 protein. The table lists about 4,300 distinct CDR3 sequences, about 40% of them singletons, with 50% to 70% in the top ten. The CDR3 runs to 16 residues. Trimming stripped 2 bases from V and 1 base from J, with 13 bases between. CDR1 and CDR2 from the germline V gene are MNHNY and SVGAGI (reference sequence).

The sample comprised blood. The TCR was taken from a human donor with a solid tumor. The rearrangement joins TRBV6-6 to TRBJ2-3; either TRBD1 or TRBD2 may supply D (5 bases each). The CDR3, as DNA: TGTGCCAGCAGTTACACGCCGGGACCGGGCACAGATACGCAGTATTTT. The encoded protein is CASSYTPGPGTDTQYF.